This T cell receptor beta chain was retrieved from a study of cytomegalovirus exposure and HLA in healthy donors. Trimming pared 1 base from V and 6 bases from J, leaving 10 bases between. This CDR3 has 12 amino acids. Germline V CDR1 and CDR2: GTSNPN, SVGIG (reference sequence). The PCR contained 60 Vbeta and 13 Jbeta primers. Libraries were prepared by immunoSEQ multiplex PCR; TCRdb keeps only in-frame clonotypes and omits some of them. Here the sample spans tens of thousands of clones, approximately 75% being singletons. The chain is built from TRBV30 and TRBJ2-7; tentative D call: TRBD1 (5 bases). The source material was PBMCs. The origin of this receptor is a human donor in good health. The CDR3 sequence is CAWSEVGVEQYF. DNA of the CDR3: TGTGCCTGGAGTGAGGTAGGGGTCGAGCAGTACTTC.